What follows describes a single T cell receptor beta chain. This record comes from a study of blood T cell repertoires in COVID-19. Sequenced by immunoSEQ multiplex PCR; TCRdb stores in-frame clones only, minus some. The table includes 100,000 to 150,000 clones, 70% to 90% detected once. The V and J ends lost 9 bases and 6 bases respectively, with 22 bases between them. The CDR3 has 15 residues. CDR1 SGHRS and CDR2 YFSETQ come from the germline V gene. The TCR sequence derives from a man aged 45-65 years with acute or convalescent COVID-19. V is TRBV5-1 and J is TRBJ2-1; the D is unclear. The specimen was peripheral blood. This chain's CDR3 is CATALQAASGNEQFF. The DNA for the CDR3 is TGCGCCACCGCACTTCAGGCCGCATCAGGCAATGAGCAGTTCTTC.